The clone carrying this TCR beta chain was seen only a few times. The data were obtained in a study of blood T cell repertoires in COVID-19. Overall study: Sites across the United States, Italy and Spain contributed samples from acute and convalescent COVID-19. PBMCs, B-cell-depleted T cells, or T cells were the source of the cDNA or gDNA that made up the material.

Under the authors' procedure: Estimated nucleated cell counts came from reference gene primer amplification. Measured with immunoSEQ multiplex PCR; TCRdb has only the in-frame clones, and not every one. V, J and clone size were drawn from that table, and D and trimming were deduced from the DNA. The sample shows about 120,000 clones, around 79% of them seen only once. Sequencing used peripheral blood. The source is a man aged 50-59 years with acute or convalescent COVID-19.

CDR3 DNA: TGTGCCATCAGTGACGGACAGGTGTCAGACGAGCAGTACTTC. Translating gives CAISDGQVSDEQYF. V gene TRBV10-3 combines with J gene TRBJ2-7; 7 bases agree with TRBD1. The CDR3 has 14 amino acids. Germline loops: CDR1 ENHRY, CDR2 SYGVKD. V shed 3 bases and J 5 bases; nucleotides not matched to a gene: 7.